This passage covers 32 T cell receptor beta chains from one sample sequenced in a study of blood T cell repertoires in COVID-19. Only in-frame clones appear in the TCRdb table, and some are missing; sequencing was by immunoSEQ multiplex PCR. The table includes more than 300,000 clones, approximately 90% detected once. The sample taken for sequencing was peripheral blood. The receptors shown here come from a woman aged 25 to 45 with COVID-19, enrolled during active disease.

V and J are TRBV7-6 and TRBJ2-3; weak D call: TRBD1 (6 bases). The CDR3 is made up of 14 amino acids. Germline V gene lookup returns CDR1 SGHVS and CDR2 FNYEAQ. The V gene lost 5 bases and the J gene lost 8 bases, with 17 bases spanning the gap. The DNA for the CDR3 is TGTGCCAGCAGCCCTCGGACAGTTGCCGGTACGCAGTATTTT. Its translation: CASSPRTVAGTQYF.

The CDR3 spells CASSRDRQETQYF. The CDR3 coding sequence is TGTGCCAGCAGCAGGGACAGACAAGAGACCCAGTACTTC. The rearrangement joins TRBV7-2 to TRBJ2-5; TRBD1 matches 7 bases. Germline V gene data show CDR1 as SGHTA and CDR2 as FQGNSA. V gave up 5 bases and J gave up 2 bases; unmatched junction bases: 2. The CDR3 extends over 13 amino acids.

This clone was counted ten times or more. The chain recombines TRBV28 with TRBJ2-2, with D perhaps TRBD1 (5 bases). This CDR3 contains 18 residues. Germline V gene sequence: CDR1 MDHEN, CDR2 SYDVKM. V lost 6 bases and J 0 bases, leaving 20 bases between the germline ends. This CDR3 reads CASSRISLTAANTGELFF. CDR3 in DNA: TGTGCCAGCAGCCGAATATCCCTGACAGCCGCGAACACCGGGGAGCTGTTTTTT.

The V call is TRBV9, the J call TRBJ2-5; 7 bases are a match to TRBD1. V gave up 0 bases and J gave up 5 bases; unmatched junction bases: 4. CDR1 and CDR2 from the germline V gene are SGDLS and YYNGEE. The CDR3 sequence is 14 residues long. CDR3 bases: TGTGCCAGCAGCGTAGGACAGGGACACGAGACCCAGTACTTC. Protein sequence: CASSVGQGHETQYF.

The V and J genes are TRBV19 and TRBJ2-2, with 7 bases that match TRBD1. The CDR3 length is 15 residues. Germline assignment: CDR1 LNHDA and CDR2 SQIVND (reference sequence). The junction had 12 bases not matched to a gene; V was cut back by 5 bases and J by 9 bases. The CDR3 here is CASSPFGTDHRELFF. The CDR3 coding sequence is TGTGCCAGTAGTCCCTTCGGGACAGACCACCGGGAGCTGTTTTTT. The variable domain in full, with the rest retrieved from reference TRBV19 and TRBJ2-2, is DGGITQSPKYLFRKEGQNVTLSCEQNLNHDAMYWYRQDPGQGLRLIYYSQIVNDFQKGDIAEGYSVSREKKESFPLTVTSAQKNPTAFYLCASSPFGTDHRELFFGEGSRLTVL.

This clone has more than one count but fewer than ten. This sequence joins TRBV9 and TRBJ2-1; D unclear. The length of the CDR3 is 15 residues. Germline CDR1 and CDR2: SGDLS and YYNGEE. Trimming pared 0 bases from V and 9 bases from J, leaving 16 bases between. CDR3 sequence reads: CASSVDRSRGSEQFF. Here the CDR3 DNA reads TGTGCCAGCAGCGTAGATAGGTCCCGAGGTAGTGAGCAGTTCTTC.

The chain employs TRBV2 and TRBJ1-6; D unclear. The length of the CDR3 is 13 residues. Germline-derived CDR1 and CDR2 are SNHLY and FYNNEI. Trimming left V 5 bases short and J 6 bases short, with 8 bases between. In DNA, the CDR3 is TGTGCCAGCAGTCCCCTCTCTAATTCACCCCTCCACTTT. It is translated as CASSPLSNSPLHF.

The genes are TRBV6-5 and TRBJ1-2; 8 bases map to TRBD1. Per germline, CDR1 MNHEY and CDR2 SVGAGI. Trimming cost V 1 base and J 8 bases; bases outside gene matches: 6. This CDR3 comprises 14 residues. This CDR3 is CASSYFQGALGYTF. As DNA, the CDR3 is TGTGCCAGCAGTTACTTTCAGGGGGCCTTAGGCTACACCTTC.

This sequence joins TRBV7-8 and TRBJ1-6, with TRBD1 identical over 9 bases. Germline V gene data show CDR1 as SGHVS and CDR2 as FQNEAQ. This CDR3 has 14 amino acids. The V and J ends lost 5 bases and 11 bases, in that order; junction bases with no gene match: 7. The CDR3, as DNA: TGTGCCAGCAGCGGACAGGGGCAGGGGGCACCCCTCCACTTT. It specifies CASSGQGQGAPLHF.

This chain joins TRBV14 and TRBJ1-3; 9 bases align to TRBD1. The germline V gene encodes CDR1 SGHDN and CDR2 FVKESK. Trimming at V came to 4 bases and at J to 4 bases, leaving 5 bases not matched to a gene. This CDR3 comprises 15 residues. The CDR3 region is CASSPYGTGGNTIYF. DNA for the CDR3: TGTGCCAGCAGCCCTTATGGGACAGGGGGAAACACCATATATTTT.

This clone has more than one count but fewer than ten. V is TRBV6-5 and J is TRBJ1-5, with D possibly TRBD1 on 6 matching bases. V lost 3 bases and J lost 7, with 13 bases in between. Germline-derived CDR1 and CDR2 are MNHEY and SVGAGI. This CDR3 has 14 amino acids. The CDR3 protein is CASSYSGAGQPQHF. CDR3 in DNA: TGTGCCAGCAGTTATTCAGGGGCCGGGCAGCCCCAGCATTTT.

This rearrangement joins TRBV7-3 to TRBJ2-5; 9 nucleotides match TRBD2. This CDR3 is 15 amino acids long. The J segment lost 2 bases and the V segment lost 2 bases, leaving 3 bases of the junction unmatched. The germline CDR1 and CDR2 sequences are SGHTA and FQGTGA. The CDR3 DNA sequence: TGTGCCAGCAGCTTAGCGGGGGGGCGGCAAGAGACCCAGTACTTC. It translates to CASSLAGGRQETQYF. The whole variable domain, filled in from reference TRBV7-3 and TRBJ2-5, reads GAGVSQTPSNKVTEKGKYVELRCDPISGHTALYWYRQSLGQGPEFLIYFQGTGAADDSGLPNDRFFAVRPEGSVSTLKIQRTERGDSAVYLCASSLAGGRQETQYFGPGTRLLVL.

The V gene is TRBV6-6, the J gene TRBJ2-3, with D hard to call. V lost 0 bases and J lost 6, with 7 bases in between. This CDR3 has 13 residues. Germline assignment: CDR1 MNHNY and CDR2 SVGAGI (reference sequence). The CDR3 nucleotides read TGTGCCAGCAGTTACTCGACGAGGGATACGCAGTATTTT. Amino acid sequence: CASSYSTRDTQYF.

The chain links TRBV30 to TRBJ2-5; TRBD2 matches at 12 bases. Germline V lookup: CDR1 GTSNPN, CDR2 SVGIG (reference sequence). V gave up 7 bases and J gave up 2 bases; unmatched junction bases: 2. CDR3 size: 13 residues. CDR3 residues: CASLAGGQETQYF. The CDR3 DNA reads TGTGCCTCACTAGCGGGGGGTCAAGAGACCCAGTACTTC.

The chain couples TRBV11-3 to TRBJ2-5; TRBD1 is a possible D gene (5 bases). Trimming removed 5 bases at V and 1 base at J, with 8 bases between. The germline V gene has CDR1 SGHNT and CDR2 YENEEA. This CDR3 spans 13 amino acids. The CDR3 region has the DNA TGTGCCAGCAGCCCGGACACCCAAGAGACCCAGTACTTC. Translated: CASSPDTQETQYF.

The chain uses TRBV28 and TRBJ1-6; D might be TRBD1 (6 bases). The CDR3 is 16 residues long. Germline V gene sequence: CDR1 MDHEN, CDR2 SYDVKM. V lost 7 bases to trimming and J lost 9 bases, with 22 bases between them. The CDR3 nucleotides read TGTGCCAGCACCCCTTGGGTAGGGGGGGAAGGTTCACCCCTCCACTTT. This gives the protein CASTPWVGGEGSPLHF.

The rearrangement links TRBV5-1 to TRBJ2-1; TRBD2 matches at 12 bases. The CDR3 sequence is 15 residues long. Trimming took 4 bases from V and 4 from J; bases not matched to a gene: 3. Germline V gene data show CDR1 as SGHRS and CDR2 as YFSETQ. This CDR3 is CASSTTSGGYNEQFF. CDR3 DNA sequence: TGCGCCAGCAGCACGACTAGCGGGGGTTACAATGAGCAGTTCTTC.

The gene calls are TRBV19 and TRBJ1-1; D is ambiguous. The CDR3 consists of 13 residues. Germline CDR1 LNHDA, CDR2 SQIVND (reference sequence). Trimming took off 8 bases at V and 1 base at J, with 11 bases between the two ends. CDR3 sequence reads: CASADRQNTEAFF. In nucleotides, the CDR3 is TGTGCCAGTGCTGACCGACAGAACACTGAAGCTTTCTTT.

This clone appeared a single time. The chain joins TRBV19 to TRBJ2-2; D is possibly TRBD1 (6 bases). Between the trimmed V and J ends, which lost 4 bases and 0 bases, there was a span of 21 bases. The CDR3 extends over 19 amino acids. Looked up from germline, CDR1 is LNHDA and CDR2 is SQIVND (reference sequence). CDR3 sequence (DNA): TGTGCCAGTAGTAGTATCTACTTGGACAGCGCGTCGAACACCGGGGAGCTGTTTTTT. Translating gives CASSSIYLDSASNTGELFF.

CDR3 in amino acids: CASSFSRTGGHYGYTF. Written as DNA, the CDR3 is TGTGCCAGCAGTTTTTCGAGGACAGGGGGCCACTATGGCTACACCTTC. V and J are TRBV28 and TRBJ1-2; 11 bases are a match to TRBD1. J gave up 3 bases and V 3 bases, and 6 bases lay outside the gene matches. The CDR3 is made up of 16 amino acids. In germline, CDR1 is MDHEN, CDR2 SYDVKM.

The chain is built from TRBV20-1 and TRBJ2-1, with 10 bases lining up with TRBD2. The CDR3 consists of 14 residues. Germline assignment: CDR1 DFQATT and CDR2 SNEGSKA (reference sequence). J lost 5 bases, V lost 3 bases, and 4 bases had no gene match. CDR3 nucleotides: TGCAGTGCTAGTGTAGCGGGGGGTAACAATGAGCAGTTCTTC. This sequence encodes CSASVAGGNNEQFF.

The V and J genes are TRBV7-3 and TRBJ1-1, with D tentatively TRBD1 (5 bases). Germline assignment: CDR1 SGHTA and CDR2 FQGTGA. V lost 5 bases and J lost 3, with 10 bases in between. This CDR3 has 13 residues. CDR3 loop: CASSRDRDTEAFF. CDR3 nucleotide sequence: TGTGCCAGCAGCCGAGACAGAGACACTGAAGCTTTCTTT.

The chain carries TRBV15 and TRBJ2-7; 10 positions agree with TRBD2. V lost 3 bases and J lost 6; bases outside the gene matches: 14. CDR3 length: 17 residues. Germline V CDR1 and CDR2: LNHNV, YYDKDF (reference sequence). The CDR3 nucleotides are TGTGCCACCAGCAGCGACCCCCCACTAGCGGGGCTTGCCGAGCAGTACGTC. This sequence encodes CATSSDPPLAGLAEQYV.

The chain combines TRBV6-2 or TRBV6-3 with TRBJ1-6, with 7 bases aligning to TRBD1. The germline V gene encodes CDR1 MNHEY and CDR2 SVGEGT. The junction had 9 bases not matched to a gene; V was cut back by 6 bases and J by 7 bases. CDR3 length equals 15 residues. As DNA, the CDR3 is TGTGCCAGCAGCCGGCGACAGGGCATCAATTCACCCCTCCACTTT. Protein product: CASSRRQGINSPLHF.

The CDR3: CASSAASSNQPQHF. The CDR3, as DNA: TGTGCCAGCAGTGCCGCCAGTAGCAATCAGCCCCAGCATTTT. The chain combines TRBV2 with TRBJ1-5; unclear D gene. The V gene's germline CDR1 is SNHLY and CDR2 FYNNEI. The CDR3 is 14 residues long. Trimming left V 4 bases short and J 0 bases short, with 7 bases between.

V and J are TRBV3-1 (or the pseudogene TRBV3-2) and TRBJ2-1, with TRBD2 identical over 15 bases. Trimming took 5 bases from V and 11 from J; bases not matched to a gene: 4. CDR1 is LGHDT, CDR2 YNNKEL, per germline (reference sequence). The length of the CDR3 is 14 residues. The CDR3 DNA sequence: TGTGCCAGCAGCGAGGGACTAGCGGGGGGTCAGCAGTTCTTC. This codes for CASSEGLAGGQQFF.

The V call is TRBV14, the J call TRBJ1-4, with 8 bases aligning to TRBD1. The CDR3 runs 18 residues. V was clipped by 0 bases and J by 8 bases; unmatched bases: 14. CDR1 is SGHDN, CDR2 FVKESK, per germline. The CDR3, as DNA: TGTGCCAGCAGCCAAGAAGGAGGCCGACAGGGGATTTTCGAAAAACTGTTTTTT. This codes for CASSQEGGRQGIFEKLFF. The full variable domain, rest sourced from reference TRBV14 and TRBJ1-4, is EAGVTQFPSHSVIEKGQTVTLRCDPISGHDNLYWYRRVMGKEIKFLLHFVKESKQDESGMPNNRFLAERTGGTYSTLKVQPAELEDSGVYFCASSQEGGRQGIFEKLFFGSGTQLSVL.

The rearrangement joins TRBV3-1 (or the pseudogene TRBV3-2) to TRBJ2-3; 9 bases match TRBD2. The germline gives CDR1 LGHDT, CDR2 YNNKEL (reference sequence). The ends lost 4 bases at V and 6 bases at J; junction bases unmatched: 5. There are 14 residues in the CDR3. In DNA, the CDR3 is TGTGCCAGCAGCCCTTTTGGACTAGCGGATACGCAGTATTTT. Translation: CASSPFGLADTQYF.

This clone occurred a few times. This chain joins TRBV28 and TRBJ1-5; 9 positions match TRBD1. Germline CDR1 MDHEN, CDR2 SYDVKM. V shed 8 bases and J 6 bases; nucleotides not matched to a gene: 11. This CDR3 is 15 amino acids long. In DNA form, the CDR3 reads TGTGCCAGCCGCATAGGGGGGACAGGGATTCAGCCCCAGCATTTT. Its translation: CASRIGGTGIQPQHF.

The genes are TRBV13 and TRBJ2-3; weak D call: TRBD1 (6 bases). V dropped 10 bases and J dropped 2 bases, with 22 bases sitting between them. Germline CDR1 PRHDT, CDR2 FYEKMQ (reference sequence). This CDR3 contains 16 residues. The CDR3 coding sequence is TGTGCCATTCGACTGGAGACAGGACCCATCACAGATACGCAGTATTTT. Its translation: CAIRLETGPITDTQYF.

The V call is TRBV14, the J call TRBJ2-1, with D perhaps TRBD1 (5 bases). Between the trimmed V and J ends, which lost 4 bases and 7 bases, there was a span of 17 bases. Germline assignment: CDR1 SGHDN and CDR2 FVKESK. CDR3 length equals 15 residues. Here the CDR3 DNA reads TGTGCCAGCAGCCTAAAAAGATCACAGGTTAATGAGCAGTTCTTC. It specifies CASSLKRSQVNEQFF.

V usage is TRBV5-1 and J usage is TRBJ2-5; 8 nucleotides line up with TRBD1. V dropped 2 bases and J dropped 0; count of bases not matched to a gene: 3. Germline V gene lookup returns CDR1 SGHRS and CDR2 YFSETQ. The CDR3 length is 15 residues. The CDR3 here is CASSLTGGYQETQYF. The CDR3, as DNA: TGCGCCAGCAGCTTAACAGGGGGTTACCAAGAGACCCAGTACTTC.